The clone carrying this T cell receptor (beta chain) was observed a single time. TCRdb's copy holds only in-frame clones and misses some; the assay was immunoSEQ multiplex PCR. The top ten hold over 12% of the sample, which has under 200,000 clones, approximately 84% seen once. This sample was included in a study of blood T cell repertoires in COVID-19. Study information: Sources were T cells, B-cell-depleted T cells, or PBMCs; the material itself was cDNA or gDNA.

This CDR3 comprises 13 residues. CDR1 and CDR2 from the germline V gene are SQVTM and ANQGSEA. Trimming stripped 6 bases from V and 4 bases from J, with 13 bases between. The clonotype originates from a man in his late teens or twenties with active or convalescent COVID-19. The chain has TRBV29-1 and TRBJ2-4; weak D call: TRBD1 (6 bases). The source material was peripheral blood. This chain's CDR3 is CSVADRRKNIQYF. The DNA of the CDR3 is TGCAGCGTGGCAGACAGGCGGAAAAACATTCAGTACTTC.